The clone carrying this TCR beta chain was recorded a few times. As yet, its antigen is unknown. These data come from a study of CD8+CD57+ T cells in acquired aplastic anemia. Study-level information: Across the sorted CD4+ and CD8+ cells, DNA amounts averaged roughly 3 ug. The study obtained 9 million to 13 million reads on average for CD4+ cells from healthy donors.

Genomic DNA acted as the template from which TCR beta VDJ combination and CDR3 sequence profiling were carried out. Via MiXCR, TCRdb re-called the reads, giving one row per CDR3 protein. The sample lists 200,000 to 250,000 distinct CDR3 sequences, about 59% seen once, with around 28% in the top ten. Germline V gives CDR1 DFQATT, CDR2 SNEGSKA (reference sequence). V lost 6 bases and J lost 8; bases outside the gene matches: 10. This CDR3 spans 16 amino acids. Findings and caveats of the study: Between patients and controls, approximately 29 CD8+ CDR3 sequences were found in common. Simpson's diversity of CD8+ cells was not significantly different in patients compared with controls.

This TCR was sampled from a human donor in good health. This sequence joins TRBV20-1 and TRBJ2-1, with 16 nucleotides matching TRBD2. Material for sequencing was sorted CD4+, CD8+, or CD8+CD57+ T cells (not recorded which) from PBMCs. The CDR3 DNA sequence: TGCAGTGCCGAGGGGACTAGCGGGAGGGCCAGCGATGAGCAGTTCTTC. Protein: CSAEGTSGRASDEQFF.